This TCR beta chain was captured by sequencing in a study of response to subunit inactivated influenza vaccine. This clonotype has just a few counts. Its antigen is unknown. TCRdb re-called the RT-PCR reads with MiXCR, one entry per CDR3 protein. The sample lists 490,000 or so distinct CDR3 sequences; approximately 7.1% were seen once. Trimming cost V 4 bases and J 7 bases; bases outside gene matches: 13. Germline assignment: CDR1 LNHNV and CDR2 YYDKDF (reference sequence). The CDR3 extends over 17 amino acids. Overall study findings and caveats: Each seasonal flu vaccination may recruit only limited new T cells, authors suggested.

The chain has TRBV15 and TRBJ2-2, with 9 bases that match TRBD2. The sequencing used PBMCs from blood, collected 23 months after vaccination. The source is a man aged 50 to 69 who received an inactivated influenza vaccine. The CDR3 loop is CATSKGRLADGRGELFF. The CDR3 DNA sequence: TGTGCCACCAGCAAAGGAAGACTAGCGGACGGCCGCGGGGAGCTGTTTTTT.